This T cell receptor (beta chain) was sequenced in a study of blood T cell repertoires in COVID-19. Study overall: The study drew acute and convalescent COVID-19 samples from the United States, Italy and Spain. PBMCs, B-cell-depleted T cells, or T cells were the source of the cDNA or gDNA that made up the material.

The V gene's germline CDR1 is LGHDT and CDR2 YNNKEL (reference sequence). The CDR3 has 12 amino acids. Trimming took 1 base from V and 7 from J, leaving 5 bases between them. This clone was detected a few times. Other DNA sequences in this specimen translate into the identical CDR3. As processed by the authors: Nucleated cell number was recorded as an estimate derived from reference gene primer amplification. This table comes from immunoSEQ multiplex PCR, and its TCRdb copy is limited to in-frame clones, with some not included. The V and J calls and clone size were taken over from that table, and D and trimming were inferred from the DNA. The table shows 190,000 or so clones, with around 80% occurring only once.

The material sequenced was peripheral blood. The TCR originated in a human donor with acute or convalescent COVID-19. The donor label of this sample is uncertain. This chain links TRBV3-1 (or the pseudogene TRBV3-2) with TRBJ2-1, with D unclear. CDR3 bases: TGTGCCAGCAGCCAAGTAAATAATGAGCAGTTCTTC. Its protein product is CASSQVNNEQFF.